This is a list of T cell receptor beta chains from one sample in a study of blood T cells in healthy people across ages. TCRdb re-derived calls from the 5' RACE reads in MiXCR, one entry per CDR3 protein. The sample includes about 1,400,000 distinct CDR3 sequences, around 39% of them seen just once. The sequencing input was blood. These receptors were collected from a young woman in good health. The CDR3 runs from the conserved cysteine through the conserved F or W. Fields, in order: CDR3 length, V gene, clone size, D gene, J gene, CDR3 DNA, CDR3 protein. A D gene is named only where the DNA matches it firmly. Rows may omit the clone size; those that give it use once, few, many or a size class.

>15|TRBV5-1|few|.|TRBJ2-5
TGCGCCAGCAGCTTGGCCCGGAACAGAGAAGAGACCCAGTACTTC
CASSLARNREETQYF
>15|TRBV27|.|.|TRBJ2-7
TGTGCCAGCAGTTTGGCCGGGGTGGGGATATACGAGCAGTACTTC
CASSLAGVGIYEQYF
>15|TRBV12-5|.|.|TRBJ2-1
TGTGCTAGTGGTTTACTACGGAGCTCCTACAATGAGCAGTTCTTC
CASGLLRSSYNEQFF
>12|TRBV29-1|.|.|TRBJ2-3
TGCAGCGTTGAGTTAGGTTCAGATACGCAGTATTTT
CSVELGSDTQYF
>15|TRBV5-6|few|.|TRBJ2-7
TGTGCCAGCAGCCCAGGAGTAGGGGGACTCTACGAGCAGTACTTC
CASSPGVGGLYEQYF
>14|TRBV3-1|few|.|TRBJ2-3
TGTGCCAGCAGCCAAGGATCGTACACAGATACGCAGTATTTT
CASSQGSYTDTQYF
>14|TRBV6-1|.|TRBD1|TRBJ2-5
TGTGTCAGCATGGGACAGGGTTCCTCAGAGACCCAGTACTTC
CVSMGQGSSETQYF
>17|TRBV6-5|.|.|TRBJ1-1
TGTGCCAGCAGTTACACCGGGTTTACGGGGGACGACACTGAAGCTTTCTTT
CASSYTGFTGDDTEAFF
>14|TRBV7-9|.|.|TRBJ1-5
TGTGCCAGCAGCCCCCCGGGTGATCATCAGCCCCAGCATTTT
CASSPPGDHQPQHF
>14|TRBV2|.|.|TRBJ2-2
TGTGCCAGCAGTGTGACTCCCTCCGCCGGGGAGCTGTTTTTT
CASSVTPSAGELFF
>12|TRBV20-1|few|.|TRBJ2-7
TGCAGTGCTAGTCGGGGGAACTACGAGCAGTACTTC
CSASRGNYEQYF
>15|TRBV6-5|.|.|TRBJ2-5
TGTGCCAGCAGTTACTCCAAGAAGGGTTTGGAGAAGCAGTACTTC
CASSYSKKGLEKQYF
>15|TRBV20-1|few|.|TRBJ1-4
TGCAGTGCTAGAGATCGAGGGCGAAGTAACGAAAAACTGTTTTTT
CSARDRGRSNEKLFF
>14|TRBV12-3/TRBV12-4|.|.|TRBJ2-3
TGTGCCAGCAGTTTTAACCATCTCACAGATACGCAGTATTTT
CASSFNHLTDTQYF
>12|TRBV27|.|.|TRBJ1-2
TGTGCCAGCAAATCCGGAGGGAATGGCTACACCTTC
CASKSGGNGYTF
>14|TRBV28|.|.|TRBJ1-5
TGTGCCAGCAGTTGGGGGGATAGCAATCAGCCCCAGCATTTT
CASSWGDSNQPQHF
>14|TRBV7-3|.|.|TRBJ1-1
TGTGCCAGCAGCTCTACGGGACTTAGCACTGAAGCTTTCTTT
CASSSTGLSTEAFF
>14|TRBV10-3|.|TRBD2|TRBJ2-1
TGTGCCATCCGAGACTCTAGCGGGGGTGATGAGCAGTTCTTC
CAIRDSSGGDEQFF
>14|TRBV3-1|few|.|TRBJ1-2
TGTGCCAGCAGCCAAGTCTGGATGGCTAATGGCTACACCTTC
CASSQVWMANGYTF
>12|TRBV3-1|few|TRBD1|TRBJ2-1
TGTGCCAGCAATCAAGGACAGGGGAAGCAGTTCTTC
CASNQGQGKQFF
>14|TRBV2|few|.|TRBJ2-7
TGTGCCAGCAGTGGTCGACAGACGGTGTACGAGCAGTACTTC
CASSGRQTVYEQYF
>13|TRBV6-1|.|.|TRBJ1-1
TGTGCCAGCAGACAGGAGTATCGGACTGAAGCTTTCTTT
CASRQEYRTEAFF
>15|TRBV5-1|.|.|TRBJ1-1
TGCGCCAGCAGCCCAACGCCAGGGGCAGTCACTGAAGCTTTCTTT
CASSPTPGAVTEAFF
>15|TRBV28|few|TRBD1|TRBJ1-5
TGTGCCATCAAACATGGACAGGGGAGGACTCAGCCCCAGCATTTT
CAIKHGQGRTQPQHF
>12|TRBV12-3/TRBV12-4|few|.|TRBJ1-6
TGTGCCAGCAGCCGCCTGGGTTCACCCCCCCACTTT
CASSRLGSPPHF
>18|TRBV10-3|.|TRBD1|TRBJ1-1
TGTGCCATCACCGGGACAGGGGTAAAAGAAGGTTGGAACACTGAAGCTTTCTTT
CAITGTGVKEGWNTEAFF
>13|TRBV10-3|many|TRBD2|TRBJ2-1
TGTGCCATCAGGCGCGGGGGGCCCAATGAGCAGTTCTTC
CAIRRGGPNEQFF